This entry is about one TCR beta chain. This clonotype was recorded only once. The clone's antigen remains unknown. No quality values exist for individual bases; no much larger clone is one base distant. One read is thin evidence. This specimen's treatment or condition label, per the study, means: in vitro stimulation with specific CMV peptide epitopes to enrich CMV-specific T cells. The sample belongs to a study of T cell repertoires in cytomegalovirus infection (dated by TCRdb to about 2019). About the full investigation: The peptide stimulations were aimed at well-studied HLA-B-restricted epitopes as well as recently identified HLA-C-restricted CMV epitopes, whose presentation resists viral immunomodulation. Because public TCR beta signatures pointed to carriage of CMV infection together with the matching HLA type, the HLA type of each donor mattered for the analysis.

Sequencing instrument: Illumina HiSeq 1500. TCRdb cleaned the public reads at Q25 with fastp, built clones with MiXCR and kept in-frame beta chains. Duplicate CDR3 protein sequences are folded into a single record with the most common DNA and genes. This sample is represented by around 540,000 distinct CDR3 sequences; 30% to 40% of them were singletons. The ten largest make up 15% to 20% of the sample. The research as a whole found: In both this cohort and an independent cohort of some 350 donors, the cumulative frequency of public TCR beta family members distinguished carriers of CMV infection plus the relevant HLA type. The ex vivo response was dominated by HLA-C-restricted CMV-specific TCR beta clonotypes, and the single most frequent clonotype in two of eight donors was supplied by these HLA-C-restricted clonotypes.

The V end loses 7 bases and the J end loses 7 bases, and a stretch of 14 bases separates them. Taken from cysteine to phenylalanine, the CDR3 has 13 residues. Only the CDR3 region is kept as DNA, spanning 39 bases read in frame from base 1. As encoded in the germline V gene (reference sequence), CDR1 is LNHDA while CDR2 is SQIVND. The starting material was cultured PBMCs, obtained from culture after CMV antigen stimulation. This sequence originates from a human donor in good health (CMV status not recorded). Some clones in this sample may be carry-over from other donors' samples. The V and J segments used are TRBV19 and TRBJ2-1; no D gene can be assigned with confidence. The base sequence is TGTGCCAGTACCACCCCCCCCCGGAATGAGCAGTTCTTC. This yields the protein CASTTPPRNEQFF.